Listed below are T cell receptor beta chains from one sample, sequenced in a study of blood T cells in healthy people across ages. TCRdb reprocessed the 5' RACE reads with MiXCR, giving one entry per CDR3 protein. Of more than 1.4 million distinct CDR3 sequences listed, around two fifths were seen once; the top ten hold 7.9%. Sequences were obtained from blood. Source of these receptors: a woman aged 18-35 years in good health. Each CDR3 is given with its conserved first and last residue. D genes are given only for firm matches. The size of a clone is reported for some rows only, either as once, few or many, or as a class for expanded clones.

>.|TRBV5-1|.|TRBJ2-7
CASSGLPHYEQYF
TGCGCCAGCAGCGGGCTACCCCACTACGAGCAGTACTTC
>TRBD1|TRBV5-1|.|TRBJ1-2
CASSLVWDRANYGYTF
TGCGCCAGCAGCTTGGTATGGGACAGGGCCAACTATGGCTACACCTTC
>TRBD1|TRBV10-1|few|TRBJ1-4
CASSESGQRQKLFF
TGCGCCAGCAGTGAGTCGGGACAGCGACAAAAACTGTTTTTT
>TRBD2|TRBV5-1|.|TRBJ2-5
CASSPGGATYNEQYF
TGCGCCAGCAGCCCGGGGGGGGCCACCTACAATGAGCAGTACTTC
>TRBD1|TRBV27|.|TRBJ1-2
CASSPTWDRVPDGYTF
TGTGCCAGCAGTCCGACCTGGGACAGGGTACCAGACGGCTACACCTTC
>TRBD2|TRBV4-2|.|TRBJ2-1
CASSQERGTSGYNEQFF
TGTGCCAGCAGCCAAGAGCGAGGGACTAGCGGCTACAATGAGCAGTTCTTC
>TRBD2|TRBV5-1|.|TRBJ2-1
CASSRSTSGSSYNEQFF
TGCGCCAGCAGCCGGTCCACTAGCGGGAGCTCCTACAATGAGCAGTTCTTC
>.|TRBV12-3/TRBV12-4|.|TRBJ2-5
CAGRSVGEQYF
TGTGCCGGCAGATCGGTGGGGGAGCAGTACTTC
>TRBD2|TRBV3-1|.|TRBJ2-7
CASSASGTTSEQYF
TGTGCCAGCAGCGCATCCGGGACTACCTCCGAGCAGTACTTC
>TRBD2|TRBV4-1|many|TRBJ2-7
CASSQGLADYEQYF
TGTGCCAGCAGCCAAGGACTAGCAGACTACGAGCAGTACTTC
>.|TRBV12-3/TRBV12-4|.|TRBJ1-4
CASRAGVGRGEKLFF
TGTGCCAGCAGAGCCGGAGTGGGGCGCGGGGAAAAACTGTTTTTT
>.|TRBV6-5|few|TRBJ2-1
CASKNFGNNEQFF
TGTGCCAGCAAAAACTTCGGGAACAATGAGCAGTTCTTC
>.|TRBV30|.|TRBJ1-2
CAWSFLDYGCTF
TGTGCCTGGAGTTTCCTAGACTATGGCTGCACCTTC
>.|TRBV2|once|TRBJ2-1
CASSKGPLANEQFF
TGTGCCAGCAGTAAGGGACCCCTTGCAAATGAGCAGTTCTTC
>TRBD1|TRBV10-3|many|TRBJ1-2
CAITPGQNNYGYTF
TGTGCCATCACCCCGGGACAGAATAACTATGGCTACACCTTC
>TRBD2|TRBV13|.|TRBJ2-6
CASSNTPGLVISGANVLTF
TGTGCCAGCAGCAACACTCCGGGACTAGTTATTTCTGGGGCCAACGTCCTGACTTTC
>TRBD2|TRBV7-9|few|TRBJ2-6
CASSSRTGGITFSGANVLTF
TGTGCCAGCAGCTCGCGGACGGGAGGAATTACGTTTTCTGGGGCCAACGTCCTGACTTTC
>.|TRBV5-1|.|TRBJ2-6
CASGRQGSSDSGANVLTF
TGCGCCAGCGGGAGACAAGGGTCCTCCGACTCTGGGGCCAACGTCCTGACTTTC
>.|TRBV7-2|many|TRBJ2-7
CASSLGGKIHEQYF
TGTGCCAGCAGCTTAGGCGGGAAGATTCACGAGCAGTACTTC
>TRBD1|TRBV4-1|.|TRBJ2-2
CASSRLIQGSAGELFF
TGCGCCAGCAGCCGACTTATACAGGGGTCCGCCGGGGAGCTGTTTTTT
>TRBD1|TRBV28|few|TRBJ1-1
CASSFAQGRRNTEAFF
TGTGCCAGCAGTTTCGCACAGGGGAGGCGAAACACTGAAGCTTTCTTT
>.|TRBV6-6|.|TRBJ1-2
CASSDRVLIGYTF
TGTGCCAGCAGTGATAGGGTTCTCATTGGCTACACCTTC
>.|TRBV5-1|.|TRBJ2-5
CASSLNAQETQYF
TGCGCCAGCAGCTTGAACGCCCAAGAGACCCAGTACTTC
>TRBD2|TRBV4-1|.|TRBJ2-3
CASSKGTSDSTDTQYF
TGCGCCAGCAGCAAGGGGACTAGCGATAGCACAGATACGCAGTATTTT
>.|TRBV27|.|TRBJ2-3
CASSLGTSYPDTQYF
TGTGCCAGCAGTTTAGGGACATCTTACCCAGATACGCAGTATTTT
>.|TRBV12-5|.|TRBJ1-5
CASGLELGILRDLSNQPQHF
TGTGCTAGTGGTTTGGAATTAGGGATCCTGCGGGATCTGAGCAATCAGCCCCAGCATTTT
>TRBD1|TRBV4-1|few|TRBJ1-2
CASSRPTGVEDGYTF
TGCGCCAGCAGCCGCCCGACAGGGGTAGAGGATGGCTACACCTTC
>TRBD1|TRBV7-9|.|TRBJ2-3
CASSTGTGGPDTQYF
TGTGCCAGCAGTACCGGGACAGGGGGACCAGATACGCAGTATTTT
>TRBD2|TRBV6-1|few|TRBJ2-7
CASSEVAGVVEQYF
TGTGCCAGCAGTGAGGTCGCGGGGGTAGTCGAGCAGTACTTC
>.|TRBV12-3/TRBV12-4|.|TRBJ1-5
CASGFWTAAGQPQHF
TGTGCCAGCGGTTTCTGGACAGCGGCAGGTCAGCCCCAGCATTTT
>TRBD1|TRBV12-3/TRBV12-4|.|TRBJ2-7
CASSFRNVQGASYEQYF
TGTGCCAGCAGTTTCAGGAATGTCCAGGGGGCATCCTACGAGCAGTACTTC
>.|TRBV5-1|.|TRBJ2-5
CASSLSATERETQYF
TGCGCCAGCAGCTTATCCGCGACAGAAAGGGAGACCCAGTACTTC
>.|TRBV7-2|.|TRBJ2-1
CASSLDGDRENEQFF
TGTGCCAGCAGCTTAGACGGGGACCGCGAGAATGAGCAGTTCTTC
>.|TRBV10-3|.|TRBJ2-5
CAISGGIAQETQYF
TGTGCCATCAGTGGGGGGATTGCCCAAGAGACCCAGTACTTC